This T cell receptor beta chain was observed in a study of blood T cell repertoires in COVID-19. The assay was immunoSEQ multiplex PCR, and TCRdb's table has in-frame clones only and misses some. Altogether roughly 87,000 clones are present, more than 75% being singletons, with the ten largest covering roughly 5%. The receptor was isolated from a man aged 35 to 55 with acute or convalescent COVID-19. The sequenced material came from peripheral blood.

CDR3 protein: CASSTRDTEKLFF. CDR3 nucleotide sequence: TGTGCCAGCAGTACCCGGGACACCGAAAAACTGTTTTTT. J is TRBJ1-4 and V is TRBV6-5, with TRBD1 as a possible D gene (6 bases). This CDR3 is built from 13 residues. V was clipped by 5 bases and J by 8 bases, with 12 bases between them. Germline-derived CDR1 and CDR2 are MNHEY and SVGAGI.